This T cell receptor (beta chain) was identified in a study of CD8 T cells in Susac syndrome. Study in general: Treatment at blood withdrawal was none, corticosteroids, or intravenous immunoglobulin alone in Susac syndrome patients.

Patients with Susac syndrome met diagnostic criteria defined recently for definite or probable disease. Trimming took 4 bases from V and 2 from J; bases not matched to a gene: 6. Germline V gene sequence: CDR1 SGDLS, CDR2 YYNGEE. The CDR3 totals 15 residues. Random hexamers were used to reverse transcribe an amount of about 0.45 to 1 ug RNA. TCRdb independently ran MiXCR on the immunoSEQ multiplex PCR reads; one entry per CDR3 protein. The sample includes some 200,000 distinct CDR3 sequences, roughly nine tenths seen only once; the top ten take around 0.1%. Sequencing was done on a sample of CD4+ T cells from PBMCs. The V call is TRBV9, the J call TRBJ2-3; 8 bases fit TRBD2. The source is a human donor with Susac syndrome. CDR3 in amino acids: CASSLTSGHTDTQYF. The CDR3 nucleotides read TGTGCCAGCAGCCTTACTAGCGGTCACACAGATACGCAGTATTTT.